The 19 T cell receptor beta chains reported below all come from one sample, sequenced in a study of blood T cell repertoires in COVID-19. Method: immunoSEQ multiplex PCR; TCRdb's copy keeps in-frame clones and lacks some. The sample lists just over 300,000 clones; more than 75% were seen once. The material sequenced was PBMCs or T cells enriched from blood (not recorded which). The receptors stem from a man aged 25-45 years who had recovered from COVID-19.

This rearrangement joins TRBV30 to TRBJ2-6, with no clear D. The CDR3 runs 14 residues. CDR1 and CDR2 (germline): GTSNPN, SVGIG (reference sequence). V lost 3 bases to trimming and J lost 0 bases, with 6 bases between them. The CDR3 is CAWSESSGANVLTF. CDR3 coding DNA: TGTGCCTGGAGCGAGTCCTCTGGGGCCAACGTCCTGACTTTC.

This clone was seen a few times. The V and J genes are TRBV7-9 and TRBJ2-1, with 14 bases matching TRBD2. This CDR3 comprises 18 residues. Germline assignment: CDR1 SEHNR and CDR2 FQNEAQ (reference sequence). V gave up 7 bases and J gave up 5 bases; unmatched junction bases: 13. CDR3 nucleotides: TGTGCCAGCAACCGTGGACTAGCGGGAGGTTTGAACGACAATGAGCAGTTCTTC. Its protein product is CASNRGLAGGLNDNEQFF.

This chain connects TRBV27 to TRBJ2-1; 9 nucleotides match TRBD2. The CDR3 is 15 residues long. Per germline, CDR1 MNHEY and CDR2 SMNVEV (reference sequence). The V segment lost 6 bases and the J segment 4 bases; nucleotides outside the gene matches: 7. CDR3 loop: CASSPPGLAYNEQFF. In DNA, the CDR3 is TGTGCCAGCAGCCCCCCGGGACTAGCTTACAATGAGCAGTTCTTC.

The V call is TRBV19, the J call TRBJ2-3; TRBD2 agrees at 10 bases. The germline V gene has CDR1 LNHDA and CDR2 SQIVND (reference sequence). V was clipped by 5 bases and J by 1 base; unmatched bases: 9. CDR3 length equals 17 residues. CDR3 nucleotides: TGTGCCAGTAGTCTCCGCTTAGCGGGGGGACGCACAGATACGCAGTATTTT. As protein: CASSLRLAGGRTDTQYF.

The chain carries TRBV10-1 and TRBJ2-1; a possible D gene is TRBD2 (5 bases). The length of the CDR3 is 15 residues. The ends were cut back, 3 bases at V and 4 bases at J, with 13 bases in the middle. Looked up from germline, CDR1 is WNHNN and CDR2 is SYGVQD (reference sequence). CDR3 in amino acids: CASSDKLGRYNEQFF. The DNA for the CDR3 is TGCGCCAGCAGTGACAAACTAGGGCGGTACAATGAGCAGTTCTTC.

In its sample, this clone was seen a few times. The chain combines TRBV29-1 with TRBJ1-1; D possibly corresponds to TRBD1 (5 bases). Germline lookup yields CDR1 SQVTM and CDR2 ANQGSEA. The CDR3 spans 13 residues. V was cut by 4 bases and J by 2 bases, with 11 bases left in between. Here the CDR3 reads CSVAWGPNTEAFF. CDR3 coding DNA: TGCAGCGTTGCATGGGGCCCTAACACTGAAGCTTTCTTT.

This chain uses TRBV5-5 with TRBJ2-3; D unresolved. CDR1 and CDR2 (germline): SGHKS, YYEKEE (reference sequence). The V end was cut by 0 bases, the J end by 0 bases, with 5 bases between. CDR3 length: 14 residues. CDR3 coding DNA: TGTGCCAGCAGCTTGGGGGCTAGCACAGATACGCAGTATTTT. Its protein product is CASSLGASTDTQYF.

The chain employs TRBV5-1 and TRBJ1-1, with D unclear. Germline CDR1 is SGHRS and CDR2 is YFSETQ. Deletions cut 1 base from V and 3 bases from J, with 7 bases between. CDR3 length equals 13 residues. The CDR3 spells CASSLSRDTEAFF. The DNA of the CDR3 is TGCGCCAGCAGCTTGAGCCGGGACACTGAAGCTTTCTTT.

The V call is TRBV9, the J call TRBJ2-7, with 11 positions matching TRBD1. After removal of 3 bases from V and 4 bases from J, the junction contained 3 bases not matched to a gene. CDR3 size: 14 residues. Germline lookup yields CDR1 SGDLS and CDR2 YYNGEE. DNA for the CDR3: TGTGCCAGCAGCGCCGGGACAGGGGGATACGAGCAGTACTTC. Protein: CASSAGTGGYEQYF. The full variable domain, rest sourced from reference TRBV9 and TRBJ2-7, is DSGVTQTPKHLITATGQRVTLRCSPRSGDLSVYWYQQSLDQGLQFLIQYYNGEERAKGNILERFSAQQFPDLHSELNLSSLELGDSALYFCASSAGTGGYEQYFGPGTRLTVT.

This clone appeared a single time. One end of the junction is discordant with germline, which a read error may explain. The rearrangement uses TRBV7-7 and TRBJ2-2; D unresolved. The CDR3 runs to 15 residues. Germline V gene sequence: CDR1 SSHAT, CDR2 FNYEAQ (reference sequence). The CDR3 DNA is TGTGCTAGCAGCCAGAGTACAGCATGGACCGGGGAGCTGTTTTTT. This gives the protein CASSQSTAWTGELFF.

This clone has a handful of counts. The V gene is TRBV7-2, the J gene TRBJ2-2; 9 nucleotides line up with TRBD2. This CDR3 comprises 14 residues. J was trimmed by 4 bases and V by 5 bases; bases with no gene match: 2. The germline V gene encodes CDR1 SGHTA and CDR2 FQGNSA. This CDR3 reads CASSRTSVTGELFF. Written as DNA, the CDR3 is TGTGCCAGCAGCCGGACTAGCGTCACCGGGGAGCTGTTTTTT. Variable domain in full (rest from reference TRBV7-2 and TRBJ2-2): GAGVSQSPSNKVTEKGKDVELRCDPISGHTALYWYRQSLGQGLEFLIYFQGNSAPDKSGLPSDRFSAERTGGSVSTLTIQRTQQEDSAVYLCASSRTSVTGELFFGEGSRLTVL.

The chain couples TRBV28 to TRBJ1-2, with D possibly matching TRBD1 (5 bases). Germline V gene lookup returns CDR1 MDHEN and CDR2 SYDVKM. There are 11 residues in the CDR3. Deletions cut 6 bases from V and 8 bases from J, with 10 bases between. CDR3 in amino acids: CASREGLGYTF. In nucleotides, the CDR3 is TGTGCCAGCAGAGAGGGACTCGGCTACACCTTC.

V usage is TRBV27 and J usage is TRBJ1-2, with D maybe TRBD1 (6 bases). Deletions cut 7 bases from V and 8 bases from J, with 20 bases between. The CDR3 sequence is 14 residues long. Germline CDR1 reads MNHEY; CDR2 reads SMNVEV (reference sequence). The CDR3, as DNA: TGTGCCAGCACAAGTTTATGGTCAGGGGAGGGCTACACCTTC. Translated, it gives CASTSLWSGEGYTF.

The gene calls are TRBV11-2 and TRBJ2-3, with TRBD2 matching over 8 bases. Unmatched junction bases numbered 4, after V lost 2 bases and J lost 0 bases. Germline loops: CDR1 SGHAT, CDR2 FQNNGV. There are 16 residues in the CDR3. For the CDR3, the DNA is TGTGCCAGCAGCTTATTGGCTAGCGGGAGCACAGATACGCAGTATTTT. It is translated as CASSLLASGSTDTQYF.

Only one count was recorded for this clone. The rearrangement links TRBV30 to TRBJ2-1; 11 bases agree with TRBD2. The CDR3 loop spans 13 amino acids. Germline V CDR1 and CDR2: GTSNPN, SVGIG (reference sequence). V gave up 5 bases and J gave up 9 bases; unmatched junction bases: 6. CDR3 nucleotide sequence: TGTGCCTGGGATAGCGGGGGGGCGGGTGAGCAGTTCTTC. It specifies CAWDSGGAGEQFF.

The chain uses TRBV7-6 and TRBJ1-5, with 10 bases that match TRBD1. The V and J ends lost 5 bases and 3 bases, in that order; junction bases with no gene match: 4. The CDR3 sequence is 15 residues long. Germline V CDR1 and CDR2: SGHVS, FNYEAQ. CDR3 amino acids: CASSHGTGVNQPQHF. CDR3 DNA sequence: TGTGCCAGCAGCCACGGGACAGGGGTCAATCAGCCCCAGCATTTT.

The table lists this clone with a count of one. The rearrangement links TRBV14 to TRBJ1-1; weak D call: TRBD1 (6 bases). The CDR3 loop spans 12 amino acids. In germline, CDR1 is SGHDN, CDR2 FVKESK. Trimming took 1 base from V and 8 from J, leaving 8 bases between them. CDR3 nucleotides: TGTGCCAGCAGCCAAGGGACAGACGAAGCTTTCTTT. Its translation: CASSQGTDEAFF.

The chain joins TRBV11-1 to TRBJ1-2; no reliable D call. CDR3 length: 14 amino acids. CDR1 is SGHAT, CDR2 FQDESV, per germline (reference sequence). The ends were cut back, 5 bases at V and 0 bases at J, with 10 bases in the middle. The CDR3 DNA follows: TGTGCCAGCAGCCAAGGCACTACTAACTATGGCTACACCTTC. Protein sequence: CASSQGTTNYGYTF.

The chain employs TRBV6-5 and TRBJ2-7, with 7 bases that match TRBD1. Trimming took 6 bases from V and 3 from J; bases not matched to a gene: 5. CDR1 MNHEY and CDR2 SVGAGI come from the germline V gene. The CDR3 has 13 residues. The CDR3 DNA is TGTGCCAGCAGCCTCGGACAGGTCTACGAGCAGTACTTC. Residues: CASSLGQVYEQYF.